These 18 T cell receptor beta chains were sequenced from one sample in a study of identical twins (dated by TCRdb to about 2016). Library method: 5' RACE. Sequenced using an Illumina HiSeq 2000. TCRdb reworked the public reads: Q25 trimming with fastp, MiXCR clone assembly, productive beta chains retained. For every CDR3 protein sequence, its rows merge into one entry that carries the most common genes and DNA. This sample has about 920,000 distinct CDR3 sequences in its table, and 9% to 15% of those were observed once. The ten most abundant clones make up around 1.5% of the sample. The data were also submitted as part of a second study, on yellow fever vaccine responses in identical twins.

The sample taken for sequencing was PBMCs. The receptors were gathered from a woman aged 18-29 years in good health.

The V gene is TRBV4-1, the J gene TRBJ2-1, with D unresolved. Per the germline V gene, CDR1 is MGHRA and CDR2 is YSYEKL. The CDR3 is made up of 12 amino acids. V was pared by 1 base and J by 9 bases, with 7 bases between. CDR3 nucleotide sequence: TGCGCCAGCAGCCAAGCGAGTACTGAGCAGTTCTTC. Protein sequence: CASSQASTEQFF.

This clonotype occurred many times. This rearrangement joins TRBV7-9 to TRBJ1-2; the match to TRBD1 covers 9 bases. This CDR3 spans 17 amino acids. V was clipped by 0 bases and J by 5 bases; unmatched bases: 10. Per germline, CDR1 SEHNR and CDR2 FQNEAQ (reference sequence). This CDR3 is CASSLASGTGPHYGYTF. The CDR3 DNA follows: TGTGCCAGCAGCTTAGCGAGCGGGACAGGGCCGCATTATGGCTACACCTTC.

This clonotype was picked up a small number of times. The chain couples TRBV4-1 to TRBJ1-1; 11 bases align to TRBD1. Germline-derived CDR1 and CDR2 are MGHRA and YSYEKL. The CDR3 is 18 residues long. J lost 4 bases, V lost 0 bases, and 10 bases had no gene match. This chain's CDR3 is CASSQDLRTGGDRTEAFF. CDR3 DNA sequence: TGCGCCAGCAGCCAAGATCTTCGGACAGGGGGCGACCGCACTGAAGCTTTCTTT.

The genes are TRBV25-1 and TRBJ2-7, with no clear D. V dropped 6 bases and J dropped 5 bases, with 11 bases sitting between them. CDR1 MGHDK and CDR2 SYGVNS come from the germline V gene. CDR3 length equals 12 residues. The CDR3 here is CASSASGNEQYF. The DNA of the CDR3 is TGTGCCAGCAGCGCCTCTGGGAACGAGCAGTACTTC.

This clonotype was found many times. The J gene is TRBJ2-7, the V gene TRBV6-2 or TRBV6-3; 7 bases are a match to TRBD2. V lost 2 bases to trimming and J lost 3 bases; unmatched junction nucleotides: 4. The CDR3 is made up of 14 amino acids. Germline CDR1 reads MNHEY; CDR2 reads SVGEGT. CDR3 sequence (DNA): TGTGCCAGCAGTTACGGGACTACCTACTACGAGCAGTACTTC. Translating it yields CASSYGTTYYEQYF.

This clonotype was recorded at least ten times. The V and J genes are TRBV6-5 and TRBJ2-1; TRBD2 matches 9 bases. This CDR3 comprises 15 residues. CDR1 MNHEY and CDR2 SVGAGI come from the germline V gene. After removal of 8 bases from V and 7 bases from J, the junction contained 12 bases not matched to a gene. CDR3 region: CASGFIAGERNEQFF. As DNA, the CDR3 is TGTGCCAGCGGTTTTATAGCGGGGGAAAGGAATGAGCAGTTCTTC.

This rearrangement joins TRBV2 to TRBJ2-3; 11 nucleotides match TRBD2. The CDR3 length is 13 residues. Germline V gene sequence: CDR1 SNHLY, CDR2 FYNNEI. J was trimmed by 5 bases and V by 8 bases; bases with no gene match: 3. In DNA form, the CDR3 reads TGTGCCAGCGCCGGACTAGCGGGAGATACGCAGTATTTT. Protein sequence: CASAGLAGDTQYF.

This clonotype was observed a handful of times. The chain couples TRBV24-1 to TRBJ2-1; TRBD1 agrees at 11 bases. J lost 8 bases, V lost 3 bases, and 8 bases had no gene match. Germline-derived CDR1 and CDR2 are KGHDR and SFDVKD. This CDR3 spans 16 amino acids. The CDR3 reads CATSDVGQGAGDEQFF. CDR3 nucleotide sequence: TGTGCCACCAGTGATGTCGGACAGGGGGCAGGGGATGAGCAGTTCTTC.

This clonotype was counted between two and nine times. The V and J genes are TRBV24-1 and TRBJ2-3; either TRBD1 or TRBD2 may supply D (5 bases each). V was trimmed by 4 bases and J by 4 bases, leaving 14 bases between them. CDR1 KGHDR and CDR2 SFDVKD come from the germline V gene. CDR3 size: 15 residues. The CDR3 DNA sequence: TGTGCCACCAGTGAAGGGACCGGTGGGCCAGATACGCAGTATTTT. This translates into CATSEGTGGPDTQYF.

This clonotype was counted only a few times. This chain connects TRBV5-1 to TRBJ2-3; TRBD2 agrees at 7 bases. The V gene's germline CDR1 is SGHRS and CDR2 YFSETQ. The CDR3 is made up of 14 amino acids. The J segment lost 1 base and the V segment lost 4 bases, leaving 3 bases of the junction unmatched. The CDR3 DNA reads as TGCGCCAGCAGCAAGCTAGCGGGCACAGATACGCAGTATTTT. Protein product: CASSKLAGTDTQYF.

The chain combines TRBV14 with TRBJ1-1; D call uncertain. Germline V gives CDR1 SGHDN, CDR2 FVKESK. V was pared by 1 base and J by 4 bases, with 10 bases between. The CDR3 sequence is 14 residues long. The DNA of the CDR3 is TGTGCCAGCAGCCAAGTACGAGGGCGCACTGAAGCTTTCTTT. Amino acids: CASSQVRGRTEAFF.

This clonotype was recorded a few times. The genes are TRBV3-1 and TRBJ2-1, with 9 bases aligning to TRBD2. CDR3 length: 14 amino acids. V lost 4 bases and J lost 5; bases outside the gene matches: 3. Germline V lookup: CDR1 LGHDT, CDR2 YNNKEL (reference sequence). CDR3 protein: CASSRGLANNEQFF. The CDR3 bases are TGTGCCAGCAGCCGGGGACTAGCTAACAATGAGCAGTTCTTC.

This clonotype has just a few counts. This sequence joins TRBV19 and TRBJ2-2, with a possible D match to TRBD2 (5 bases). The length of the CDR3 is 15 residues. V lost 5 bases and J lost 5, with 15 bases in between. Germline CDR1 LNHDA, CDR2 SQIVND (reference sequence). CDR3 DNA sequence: TGTGCCAGTAGTGCCCTGGACTCCCCAACCGGGGAGCTGTTTTTT. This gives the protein CASSALDSPTGELFF.

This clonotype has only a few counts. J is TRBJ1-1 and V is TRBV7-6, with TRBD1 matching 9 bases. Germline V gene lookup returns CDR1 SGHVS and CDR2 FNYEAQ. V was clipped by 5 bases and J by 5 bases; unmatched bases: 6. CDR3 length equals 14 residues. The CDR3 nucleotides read TGTGCCAGCAGCCCGGGACAGGGTTGGACTGAAGCTTTCTTT. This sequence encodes CASSPGQGWTEAFF.

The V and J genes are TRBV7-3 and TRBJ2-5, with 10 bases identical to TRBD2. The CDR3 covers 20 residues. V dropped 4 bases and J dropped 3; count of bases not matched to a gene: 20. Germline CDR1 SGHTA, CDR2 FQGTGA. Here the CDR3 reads CASSSTGLAVTRGEEETQYF. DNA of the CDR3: TGTGCCAGCAGCTCCACCGGACTAGCGGTAACTAGAGGGGAGGAAGAGACCCAGTACTTC.

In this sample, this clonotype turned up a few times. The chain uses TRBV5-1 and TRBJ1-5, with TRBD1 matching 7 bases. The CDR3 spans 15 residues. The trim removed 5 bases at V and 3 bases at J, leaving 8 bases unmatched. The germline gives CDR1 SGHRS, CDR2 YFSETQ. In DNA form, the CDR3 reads TGCGCCAGCAGAGTCGGGGACAGCCTCAATCAGCCCCAGCATTTT. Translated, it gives CASRVGDSLNQPQHF.

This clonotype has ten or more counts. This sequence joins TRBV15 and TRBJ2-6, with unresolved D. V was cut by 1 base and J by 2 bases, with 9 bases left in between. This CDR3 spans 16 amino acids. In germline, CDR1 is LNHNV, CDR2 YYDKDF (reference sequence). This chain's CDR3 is CATSRVWGTGANVLTF. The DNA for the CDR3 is TGTGCCACCAGCAGAGTGTGGGGAACTGGGGCCAACGTCCTGACTTTC. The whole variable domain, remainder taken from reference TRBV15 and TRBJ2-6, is DAMVIQNPRYQVTQFGKPVTLSCSQTLNHNVMYWYQQKSSQAPKLLFHYYDKDFNNEADTPDNFQSRRPNTSFCFLDIRSPGLGDTAMYLCATSRVWGTGANVLTFGAGSRLTVL.

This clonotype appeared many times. DNA of the CDR3: TGTGCCAGCAGTTACGTAATACGAGATGGGAAGAATCAGCCCCAGCATTTT. Protein product: CASSYVIRDGKNQPQHF. The chain links TRBV6-5 to TRBJ1-5, with unresolved D. The germline CDR1 and CDR2 sequences are MNHEY and SVGAGI. V shed 2 bases and J shed 4 bases, with 18 bases lying between them. This CDR3 has 17 amino acids.